This T cell receptor (beta chain) was retrieved from a study of shared clonotypes between healthy human individuals. Positively selected for CCR7, the CD45RO-negative cells used as naive CD8 cells excluded terminally differentiated effector memory CD45RA+ cells. The authors split each subset's genomic DNA evenly across several immunoSEQ plates. Using immunoSEQ multiplex PCR, the repertoire was profiled, and TCRdb retains in-frame clones only, with some absent. The sample gives roughly 2,000,000 clones, around 93% of which show up once; more than 1.5% is in the top ten. Regarding the study as a whole: Relative to clonotypes present in all four donors, those not shared had lower generation probabilities.

The germline V and J ends were trimmed by 6 bases and 6 bases, with 17 bases remaining between them. Germline CDR1 MNHEY, CDR2 SMNVEV (reference sequence). The CDR3 spans 14 residues. This clone was seen just once. What it binds is not known. The chain links TRBV27 to TRBJ1-1; maybe TRBD1 (5 bases). The sample was naive CD8+ T cells from PBMCs. This clonotype originated in a man in his late teens or twenties in good health. Some clones in this sample may be carry-over from other donors' samples. CDR3 region: CASSDGSWGSEAFF. The CDR3 coding sequence is TGTGCCAGCAGCGACGGATCCTGGGGGTCTGAAGCTTTCTTT.